Listed below are T cell receptor beta chains from one sample, sequenced in a study of T cells after yellow fever vaccination. Each CDR3 protein gets one entry after TCRdb re-called the 5' RACE reads with MiXCR. The sample comprises under 300,000 distinct CDR3 sequences, 6.5% to 8.5% of which are singletons, and about 0.85% rests with the top ten. This specimen was CD4+ T cells sorted from PBMCs, taken 15 days after the yellow fever booster vaccination. The receptors were sampled from a man in his thirties or forties who received the YFV17D yellow fever vaccine. The CDR3 runs from the conserved cysteine through the conserved F or W. The order of the fields is D gene, J gene, clone size, V gene, CDR3 protein, CDR3 DNA. A D gene is named only where the DNA matches it firmly. Rows give clone size only sometimes, using once, few, many, or a class for an expanded clone.

D gene: -; J gene: TRBJ1-1; clone size: few; V gene: TRBV4-3; CDR3 protein: CASSQVTGGNTEAFF; CDR3 DNA: TGCGCCAGCAGCCAAGTTACAGGCGGGAACACTGAAGCTTTCTTT
D gene: -; J gene: TRBJ2-5; clone size: -; V gene: TRBV21-1; CDR3 protein: CASSGGTSGSLTQYF; CDR3 DNA: TGTGCCAGCAGCGGTGGGACTAGCGGGAGTTTGACCCAGTACTTC
D gene: TRBD1; J gene: TRBJ1-5; clone size: many; V gene: TRBV12-3/TRBV12-4; CDR3 protein: CASSPGQRSNQPQHF; CDR3 DNA: TGTGCCAGCAGCCCGGGACAGCGGAGCAATCAGCCCCAGCATTTT
D gene: TRBD2; J gene: TRBJ2-2; clone size: many; V gene: TRBV5-1; CDR3 protein: CASSPSAGEGTGELFF; CDR3 DNA: TGCGCCAGCAGCCCATCAGCGGGAGAGGGGACCGGGGAGCTGTTTTTT
D gene: -; J gene: TRBJ2-7; clone size: few; V gene: TRBV5-5; CDR3 protein: CASSPSAVIYEQYF; CDR3 DNA: TGTGCCAGCAGTCCGTCGGCGGTGATCTACGAGCAGTACTTC
D gene: TRBD1; J gene: TRBJ1-4; clone size: -; V gene: TRBV7-9; CDR3 protein: CASSLDWTGVNEKLFF; CDR3 DNA: TGTGCCAGCAGCTTAGACTGGACAGGGGTCAATGAAAAACTGTTTTTT
D gene: -; J gene: TRBJ1-5; clone size: many; V gene: TRBV4-3; CDR3 protein: CASSQDLGEPQHF; CDR3 DNA: TGCGCCAGCAGCCAAGATCTAGGGGAGCCCCAGCATTTT
D gene: -; J gene: TRBJ1-5; clone size: many; V gene: TRBV15; CDR3 protein: CATSTHGRGNQPQHF; CDR3 DNA: TGTGCCACCAGCACCCATGGGAGGGGCAATCAGCCCCAGCATTTT
D gene: -; J gene: TRBJ2-3; clone size: few; V gene: TRBV11-2; CDR3 protein: CASSLGRADTDTQYF; CDR3 DNA: TGTGCCAGCAGCTTAGGGCGAGCGGACACAGATACGCAGTATTTT
D gene: TRBD1; J gene: TRBJ2-3; clone size: many; V gene: TRBV10-3; CDR3 protein: CAISVGGADTQYF; CDR3 DNA: TGTGCCATCAGTGTAGGGGGCGCAGATACGCAGTATTTT
D gene: TRBD2; J gene: TRBJ2-1; clone size: many; V gene: TRBV20-1; CDR3 protein: CSGTSGTNEQFF; CDR3 DNA: TGCAGTGGGACTAGCGGGACCAATGAGCAGTTCTTC
D gene: -; J gene: TRBJ1-5; clone size: few; V gene: TRBV4-3; CDR3 protein: CASSAQVGQPQHF; CDR3 DNA: TGCGCCAGCAGCGCACAGGTCGGGCAGCCCCAGCATTTT
D gene: TRBD1; J gene: TRBJ2-1; clone size: few; V gene: TRBV20-1; CDR3 protein: CSARPSRGLSYNEQFF; CDR3 DNA: TGCAGTGCTAGACCGTCAAGGGGGCTATCCTACAATGAGCAGTTCTTC
D gene: -; J gene: TRBJ2-7; clone size: many; V gene: TRBV6-1; CDR3 protein: CASSRPPGSGEQYF; CDR3 DNA: TGTGCCAGCAGCCGCCCCCCGGGAAGCGGCGAGCAGTACTTC
D gene: TRBD2; J gene: TRBJ2-3; clone size: few; V gene: TRBV20-1; CDR3 protein: CSAPGTSGRAGEF; CDR3 DNA: TGCAGTGCTCCCGGGACTAGCGGGAGGGCCGGTGAATTT
D gene: -; J gene: TRBJ1-4; clone size: many; V gene: TRBV18; CDR3 protein: CASSPGSTGNNEKLFF; CDR3 DNA: TGTGCCAGCTCACCGGGGTCCACGGGGAATAATGAAAAACTGTTTTTT
D gene: -; J gene: TRBJ2-7; clone size: few; V gene: TRBV30; CDR3 protein: CAWSVLGGTSYEQYF; CDR3 DNA: TGTGCCTGGAGTGTACTCGGAGGGACCTCCTACGAGCAGTACTTC
D gene: -; J gene: TRBJ2-3; clone size: few; V gene: TRBV7-2; CDR3 protein: CASSMGLGRYF; CDR3 DNA: TGTGCCAGCAGCATGGGACTGGGGCGCTATTTT
D gene: -; J gene: TRBJ1-4; clone size: many; V gene: TRBV27; CDR3 protein: CASRGRRNEKLFF; CDR3 DNA: TGTGCCAGCAGGGGACGTCGGAATGAAAAACTGTTTTTT
D gene: -; J gene: TRBJ2-7; clone size: many; V gene: TRBV3-1; CDR3 protein: CASSQAGAPYEQYF; CDR3 DNA: TGTGCCAGCAGCCAAGCCGGAGCCCCCTACGAGCAGTACTTC
D gene: -; J gene: TRBJ2-2; clone size: -; V gene: TRBV7-9; CDR3 protein: CASSLGQSAGELFF; CDR3 DNA: TGTGCCAGCAGCTTAGGACAGTCCGCCGGGGAGCTGTTTTTT
D gene: -; J gene: TRBJ2-5; clone size: few; V gene: TRBV29-1; CDR3 protein: CSVRRSSQETQYF; CDR3 DNA: TGCAGCGTCAGGAGGTCAAGCCAAGAGACCCAGTACTTC
D gene: TRBD2; J gene: TRBJ2-5; clone size: -; V gene: TRBV14; CDR3 protein: CASSQDRGLAALQETQYF; CDR3 DNA: TGTGCCAGCAGCCAAGATCGGGGACTAGCGGCCCTCCAAGAGACCCAGTACTTC
D gene: -; J gene: TRBJ1-1; clone size: -; V gene: TRBV19; CDR3 protein: CASSGRVEAFF; CDR3 DNA: TGTGCCAGTAGCGGCAGGGTGGAAGCTTTCTTT
D gene: -; J gene: TRBJ2-7; clone size: few; V gene: TRBV7-9; CDR3 protein: CASSPLGGVDREQYF; CDR3 DNA: TGTGCCAGCAGCCCCCTGGGCGGGGTGGATCGCGAGCAGTACTTC
D gene: TRBD2; J gene: TRBJ2-1; clone size: -; V gene: TRBV10-2; CDR3 protein: CASSAAGTSVSYNEQFF; CDR3 DNA: TGCGCCAGCAGTGCAGCCGGGACTAGCGTATCCTACAATGAGCAGTTCTTC
D gene: -; J gene: TRBJ2-6; clone size: -; V gene: TRBV14; CDR3 protein: CASSQQGTGANVLTF; CDR3 DNA: TGTGCCAGCAGCCAGCAGGGGACGGGGGCCAACGTCCTGACTTTC
D gene: TRBD1; J gene: TRBJ2-5; clone size: -; V gene: TRBV6-1; CDR3 protein: CASSGRRTGVLPETQYF; CDR3 DNA: TGTGCCAGCAGCGGCCGGAGGACAGGGGTTTTGCCAGAGACCCAGTACTTC
D gene: -; J gene: TRBJ2-5; clone size: many; V gene: TRBV6-5; CDR3 protein: CASSRPPGNQGGTQYF; CDR3 DNA: TGTGCCAGCAGTCGCCCCCCAGGAAACCAAGGCGGGACCCAGTACTTC
D gene: -; J gene: TRBJ2-1; clone size: many; V gene: TRBV5-1; CDR3 protein: CASSLERGRYNEQFF; CDR3 DNA: TGCGCCAGCAGCTTGGAACGGGGGCGCTACAATGAGCAGTTCTTC
D gene: TRBD2; J gene: TRBJ2-3; clone size: many; V gene: TRBV7-2; CDR3 protein: CASSRVGGLVGDTQYF; CDR3 DNA: TGTGCCAGCAGCCGGGTCGGCGGACTAGTAGGAGATACGCAGTATTTT
D gene: TRBD1; J gene: TRBJ1-2; clone size: many; V gene: TRBV10-3; CDR3 protein: CAISVGQGAYGYTF; CDR3 DNA: TGTGCCATCAGTGTAGGACAGGGGGCCTACGGCTACACCTTC
D gene: -; J gene: TRBJ2-7; clone size: many; V gene: TRBV28; CDR3 protein: CASKAPHLYEQYF; CDR3 DNA: TGTGCCAGCAAGGCCCCGCACCTCTACGAGCAGTACTTC
D gene: -; J gene: TRBJ2-3; clone size: -; V gene: TRBV3-1; CDR3 protein: CASSQDLGGATDTQYF; CDR3 DNA: TGTGCCAGCAGCCAAGATTTAGGTGGGGCAACAGATACGCAGTATTTT
D gene: TRBD2; J gene: TRBJ2-1; clone size: many; V gene: TRBV5-5; CDR3 protein: CASSFGGRPEVIF; CDR3 DNA: TGTGCCAGCAGCTTTGGCGGGAGGCCCGAGGTCATCTTC
D gene: TRBD2; J gene: TRBJ2-5; clone size: few; V gene: TRBV29-1; CDR3 protein: CSVRREGRTQYF; CDR3 DNA: TGCAGCGTTCGGCGGGAGGGGCGGACCCAGTACTTC
D gene: TRBD2; J gene: TRBJ2-1; clone size: many; V gene: TRBV10-3; CDR3 protein: CAIGPGGANEQFF; CDR3 DNA: TGTGCCATCGGCCCGGGAGGGGCGAATGAGCAGTTCTTC
D gene: -; J gene: TRBJ1-1; clone size: many; V gene: TRBV9; CDR3 protein: CASSVHSGAAFF; CDR3 DNA: TGTGCCAGCAGCGTACACTCGGGGGCAGCTTTCTTT
D gene: TRBD2; J gene: TRBJ2-7; clone size: few; V gene: TRBV2; CDR3 protein: CASSGGRQTYEQYF; CDR3 DNA: TGTGCCAGCAGTGGCGGGAGGCAAACCTACGAGCAGTACTTC
D gene: -; J gene: TRBJ2-1; clone size: few; V gene: TRBV29-1; CDR3 protein: CSVTNSGEQFF; CDR3 DNA: TGCAGCGTCACTAACAGCGGCGAGCAGTTCTTC
D gene: -; J gene: TRBJ2-3; clone size: many; V gene: TRBV20-1; CDR3 protein: CSAREMGRGASDTQYF; CDR3 DNA: TGCAGTGCTAGAGAGATGGGCAGGGGGGCATCGGATACGCAGTATTTT
D gene: TRBD2; J gene: TRBJ2-3; clone size: many; V gene: TRBV5-4; CDR3 protein: CASSHLAGTQYF; CDR3 DNA: TGTGCCAGCAGCCACTTAGCGGGAACGCAGTATTTT
D gene: TRBD2; J gene: TRBJ2-1; clone size: many; V gene: TRBV3-1; CDR3 protein: CASSLLAKDNEQFF; CDR3 DNA: TGTGCCAGCAGCCTACTAGCGAAAGACAATGAGCAGTTCTTC
D gene: -; J gene: TRBJ1-1; clone size: few; V gene: TRBV29-1; CDR3 protein: CSVNIQPNTEAFF; CDR3 DNA: TGCAGCGTAAACATACAGCCGAACACTGAAGCTTTCTTT
D gene: TRBD2; J gene: TRBJ2-1; clone size: -; V gene: TRBV18; CDR3 protein: CASSPLPAGGSDEQFF; CDR3 DNA: TGTGCCAGCTCACCACTGCCAGCGGGAGGAAGCGATGAGCAGTTCTTC
D gene: -; J gene: TRBJ2-7; clone size: many; V gene: TRBV6-2/TRBV6-3; CDR3 protein: CASFGKQVYSYEQYF; CDR3 DNA: TGTGCCAGCTTCGGAAAACAGGTCTACTCCTACGAGCAGTACTTC
D gene: -; J gene: TRBJ2-7; clone size: -; V gene: TRBV28; CDR3 protein: CASSATVYEQYF; CDR3 DNA: TGTGCCAGCAGTGCCACAGTGTACGAGCAGTACTTC
D gene: TRBD2; J gene: TRBJ2-1; clone size: -; V gene: TRBV20-1; CDR3 protein: CSASLAGVSSYNEQFF; CDR3 DNA: TGCAGTGCTAGCCTAGCGGGAGTAAGCTCCTACAATGAGCAGTTCTTC
D gene: -; J gene: TRBJ2-1; clone size: -; V gene: TRBV6-1; CDR3 protein: CASRSSGTVNEQFF; CDR3 DNA: TGTGCCAGCAGGTCGAGCGGAACGGTCAATGAGCAGTTCTTC
D gene: -; J gene: TRBJ1-2; clone size: many; V gene: TRBV7-9; CDR3 protein: CASSLAPEVTYGYTF; CDR3 DNA: TGTGCCAGCAGCTTAGCGCCAGAGGTTACCTATGGCTACACCTTC
D gene: -; J gene: TRBJ1-1; clone size: few; V gene: TRBV6-2/TRBV6-3; CDR3 protein: CASSYSAALRTEAFF; CDR3 DNA: TGTGCCAGCAGTTACTCGGCTGCATTGAGAACTGAAGCTTTCTTT
D gene: TRBD1; J gene: TRBJ2-2; clone size: many; V gene: TRBV6-2/TRBV6-3; CDR3 protein: CASSPRQGTNGELFF; CDR3 DNA: TGTGCCAGCAGTCCTCGACAGGGTACTAACGGGGAGCTGTTTTTT
D gene: -; J gene: TRBJ1-3; clone size: few; V gene: TRBV12-3/TRBV12-4; CDR3 protein: CASARPEAGPGNTIYF; CDR3 DNA: TGTGCCAGCGCCCGACCCGAGGCAGGCCCTGGAAACACCATATATTTT
D gene: TRBD2; J gene: TRBJ2-2; clone size: -; V gene: TRBV20-1; CDR3 protein: CSARIPSGRRTGELFF; CDR3 DNA: TGCAGTGCTAGGATCCCTAGCGGGAGGAGAACCGGGGAGCTGTTTTTT